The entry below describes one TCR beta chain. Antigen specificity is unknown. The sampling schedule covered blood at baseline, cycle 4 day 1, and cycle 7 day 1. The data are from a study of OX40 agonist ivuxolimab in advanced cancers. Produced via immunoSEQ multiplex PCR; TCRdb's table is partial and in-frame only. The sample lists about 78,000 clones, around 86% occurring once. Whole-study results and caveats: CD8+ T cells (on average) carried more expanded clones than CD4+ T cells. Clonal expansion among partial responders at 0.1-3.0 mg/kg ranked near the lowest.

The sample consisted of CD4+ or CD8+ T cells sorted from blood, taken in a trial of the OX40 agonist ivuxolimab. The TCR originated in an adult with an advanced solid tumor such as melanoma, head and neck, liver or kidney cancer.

The CDR3 here is CASSTGVNQPQHF. In DNA form, the CDR3 reads TGTGCCAGCAGTACAGGGGTAAATCAGCCCCAGCATTTT. V and J are TRBV11-1 and TRBJ1-5; TRBD1 agrees at 7 bases. After removal of 6 bases from V and 4 bases from J, the junction contained 3 bases not matched to a gene. The CDR3 length is 13 residues. CDR1 is SGHAT, CDR2 FQDESV, per germline (reference sequence).